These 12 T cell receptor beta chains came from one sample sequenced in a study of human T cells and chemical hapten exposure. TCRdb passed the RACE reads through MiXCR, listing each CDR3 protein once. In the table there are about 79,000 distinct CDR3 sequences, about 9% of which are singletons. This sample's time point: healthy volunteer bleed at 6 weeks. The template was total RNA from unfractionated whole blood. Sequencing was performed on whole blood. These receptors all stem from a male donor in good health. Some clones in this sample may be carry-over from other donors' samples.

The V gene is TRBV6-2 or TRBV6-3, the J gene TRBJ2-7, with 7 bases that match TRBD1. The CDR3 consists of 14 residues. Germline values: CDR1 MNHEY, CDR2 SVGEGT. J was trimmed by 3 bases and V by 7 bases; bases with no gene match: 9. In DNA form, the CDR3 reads TGTGCCAGCACCCATAGACAGGGAAGCTACGAGCAGTACTTC. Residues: CASTHRQGSYEQYF.

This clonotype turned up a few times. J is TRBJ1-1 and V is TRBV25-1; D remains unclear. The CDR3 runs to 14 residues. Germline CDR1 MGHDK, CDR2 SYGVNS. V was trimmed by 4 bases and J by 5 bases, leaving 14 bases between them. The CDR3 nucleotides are TGTGCCAGCAGTGCGGGCAGCCAGAGGACTGAAGCTTTCTTT. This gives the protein CASSAGSQRTEAFF.

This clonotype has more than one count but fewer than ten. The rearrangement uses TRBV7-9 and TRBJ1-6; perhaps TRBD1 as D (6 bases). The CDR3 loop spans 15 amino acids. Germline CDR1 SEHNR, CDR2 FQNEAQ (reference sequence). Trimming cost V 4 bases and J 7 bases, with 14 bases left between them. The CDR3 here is CASSSSPGGNSPLHF. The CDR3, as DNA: TGTGCCAGCAGCTCTAGCCCCGGGGGCAATTCACCCCTCCACTTT.

CDR3 loop: CASSPSGTENSPLHF. In DNA form, the CDR3 reads TGTGCCAGCAGCCCCTCCGGGACAGAGAATTCACCCCTCCACTTT. The chain links TRBV7-8 to TRBJ1-6; 7 bases map to TRBD1. The germline V gene encodes CDR1 SGHVS and CDR2 FQNEAQ. This CDR3 is built from 15 residues. V dropped 5 bases and J dropped 7; count of bases not matched to a gene: 8. The full variable domain, rest sourced from reference TRBV7-8 and TRBJ1-6, is GAGVSQSPRYKVAKRGQDVALRCDPISGHVSLFWYQQALGQGPEFLTYFQNEAQLDKSGLPSDRFFAERPEGSVSTLKIQRTQQEDSAVYLCASSPSGTENSPLHFGNGTRLTVT.

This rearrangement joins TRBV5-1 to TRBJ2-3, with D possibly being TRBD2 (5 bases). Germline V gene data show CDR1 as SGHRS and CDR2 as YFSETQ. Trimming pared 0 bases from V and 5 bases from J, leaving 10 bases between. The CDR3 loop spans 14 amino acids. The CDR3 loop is CASSLESGKDTQYF. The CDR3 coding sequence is TGCGCCAGCAGCTTGGAGTCGGGGAAAGATACGCAGTATTTT.

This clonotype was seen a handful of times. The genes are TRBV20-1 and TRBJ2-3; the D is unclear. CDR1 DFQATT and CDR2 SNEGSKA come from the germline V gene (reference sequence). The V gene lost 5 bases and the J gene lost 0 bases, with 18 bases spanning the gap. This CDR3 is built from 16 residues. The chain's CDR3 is CSALSHPTSSTDTQYF. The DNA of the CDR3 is TGCAGTGCTCTCTCCCACCCTACATCTAGCACAGATACGCAGTATTTT.

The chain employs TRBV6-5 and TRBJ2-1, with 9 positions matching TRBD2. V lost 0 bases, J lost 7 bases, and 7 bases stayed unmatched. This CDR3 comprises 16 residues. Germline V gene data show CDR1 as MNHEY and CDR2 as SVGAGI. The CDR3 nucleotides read TGTGCCAGCAGTTACTCGATTAGCGGGGGTGGGAATGAGCAGTTCTTC. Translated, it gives CASSYSISGGGNEQFF.

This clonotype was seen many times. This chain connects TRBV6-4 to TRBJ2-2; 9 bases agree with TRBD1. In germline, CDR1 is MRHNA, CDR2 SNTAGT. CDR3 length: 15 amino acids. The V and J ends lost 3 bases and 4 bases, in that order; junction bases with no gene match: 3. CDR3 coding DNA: TGTGCCAGCAGTGAGGGACAGGGCGGCACCGGGGAGCTGTTTTTT. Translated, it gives CASSEGQGGTGELFF.

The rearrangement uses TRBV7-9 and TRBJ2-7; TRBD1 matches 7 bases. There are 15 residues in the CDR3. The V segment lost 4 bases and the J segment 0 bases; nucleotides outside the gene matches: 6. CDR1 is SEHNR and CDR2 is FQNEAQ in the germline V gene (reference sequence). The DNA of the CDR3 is TGTGCCAGCAGCTCGACGGGACAGTCCTCCTACGAGCAGTACTTC. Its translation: CASSSTGQSSYEQYF.

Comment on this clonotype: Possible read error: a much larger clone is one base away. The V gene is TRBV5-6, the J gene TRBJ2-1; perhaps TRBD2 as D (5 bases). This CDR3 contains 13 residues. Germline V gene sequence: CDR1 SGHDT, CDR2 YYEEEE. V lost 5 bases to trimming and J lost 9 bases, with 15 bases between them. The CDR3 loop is CASRKTRGSEQFF. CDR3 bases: TGTGCCAGCAGAAAAACCAGAGGGAGTGAGCAGTTCTTC.

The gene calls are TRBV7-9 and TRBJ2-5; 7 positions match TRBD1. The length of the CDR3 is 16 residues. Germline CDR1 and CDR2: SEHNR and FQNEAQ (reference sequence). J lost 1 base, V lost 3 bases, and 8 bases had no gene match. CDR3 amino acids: CASSFTGALGQETQYF. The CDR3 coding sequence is TGTGCCAGCAGCTTCACAGGGGCGCTGGGCCAAGAGACCCAGTACTTC. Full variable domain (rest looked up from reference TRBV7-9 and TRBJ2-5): DTGVSQNPRHKITKRGQNVTFRCDPISEHNRLYWYRQTLGQGPEFLTYFQNEAQLEKSRLLSDRFSAERPKGSFSTLEIQRTEQGDSAMYLCASSFTGALGQETQYFGPGTRLLVL.

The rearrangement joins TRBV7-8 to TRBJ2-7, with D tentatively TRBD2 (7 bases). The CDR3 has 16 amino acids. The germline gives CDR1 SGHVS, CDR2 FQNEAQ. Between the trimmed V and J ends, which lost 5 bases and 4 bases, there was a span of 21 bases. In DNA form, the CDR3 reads TGTGCCAGCAGCCTAACGGCGGGGGCTAGAGGTTACGAGCAGTACTTC. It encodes CASSLTAGARGYEQYF.